A selection of T cell receptor beta chains follows, all from one sample in a study of T cell responses to AZD1222 COVID-19 vaccine. Data came from immunoSEQ multiplex PCR; TCRdb stores just in-frame clones and leaves some out. The profile shows some 130,000 clones, roughly 80% of them singletons. The sequences come from peripheral blood, collected on day 0 of AZD1222 vaccination. All receptors derive from an adult in good health. Both conserved end residues are part of each CDR3. The D gene is left open where the match is weak. For some rows the clone size is stated as once, few or many, or as a class when expanded; others skip it.

D gene: .; clone size: .; V gene: TRBV27; J gene: TRBJ2-1; CDR3 protein: CASSLLSSYNEQFF; CDR3 DNA: TGTGCCAGCAGTTTACTGAGCTCCTACAATGAGCAGTTCTTC
D gene: TRBD1; clone size: .; V gene: TRBV19; J gene: TRBJ2-1; CDR3 protein: CASSIPFARTGLSYNEQFF; CDR3 DNA: TGTGCCAGTAGTATCCCATTCGCTCGGACAGGGCTGTCATACAATGAGCAGTTCTTC
D gene: .; clone size: once; V gene: TRBV6-5; J gene: TRBJ1-1; CDR3 protein: CASSSPTGRTEAFF; CDR3 DNA: TGTGCCAGCAGTTCCCCCACAGGGAGGACTGAAGCTTTCTTT
D gene: .; clone size: .; V gene: TRBV4-1; J gene: TRBJ1-2; CDR3 protein: CASSQERIGLDGYTF; CDR3 DNA: TGCGCCAGCAGCCAAGAAAGAATTGGTCTGGATGGCTACACCTTC
D gene: TRBD2; clone size: .; V gene: TRBV9; J gene: TRBJ2-1; CDR3 protein: CASSGGLAGNNEQFF; CDR3 DNA: TGTGCCAGCAGCGGGGGACTAGCGGGGAACAATGAGCAGTTCTTC
D gene: TRBD2; clone size: .; V gene: TRBV15; J gene: TRBJ2-1; CDR3 protein: CATGAGGNYNEQFF; CDR3 DNA: TGTGCCACCGGAGCGGGGGGCAACTACAATGAGCAGTTCTTC
D gene: .; clone size: .; V gene: TRBV29-1; J gene: TRBJ1-2; CDR3 protein: CSVGMEGYSGSYGYTF; CDR3 DNA: TGCAGCGTTGGTATGGAAGGATACTCCGGCTCCTATGGCTACACCTTC
D gene: .; clone size: .; V gene: TRBV6-1; J gene: TRBJ1-4; CDR3 protein: CASSEVPPSQSSREKLFF; CDR3 DNA: TGTGCCAGCAGTGAAGTCCCTCCCTCCCAATCAAGTAGGGAAAAACTGTTTTTT
D gene: TRBD1; clone size: few; V gene: TRBV5-1; J gene: TRBJ1-1; CDR3 protein: CASSSTGGNTEAFF; CDR3 DNA: TGCGCCAGCAGCTCTACAGGGGGCAACACTGAAGCTTTCTTT
D gene: .; clone size: .; V gene: TRBV18; J gene: TRBJ1-2; CDR3 protein: CASSPQSTGQGGYTF; CDR3 DNA: TGTGCCAGCTCACCACAATCAACAGGGCAGGGTGGCTACACCTTC
D gene: .; clone size: once; V gene: TRBV9; J gene: TRBJ1-5; CDR3 protein: CASSRTGIGQPQHF; CDR3 DNA: TGTGCCAGCAGCCGTACAGGGATCGGACAGCCCCAGCATTTT
D gene: TRBD1; clone size: .; V gene: TRBV28; J gene: TRBJ1-4; CDR3 protein: CASSKGTGVRNEKLFF; CDR3 DNA: TGTGCCAGCAGTAAGGGGACAGGGGTAAGGAATGAAAAACTGTTTTTT
D gene: .; clone size: .; V gene: TRBV19; J gene: TRBJ1-5; CDR3 protein: CASSINRNQPQHF; CDR3 DNA: TGTGCCAGTAGTATAAACAGAAATCAGCCCCAGCATTTT
D gene: .; clone size: .; V gene: TRBV19; J gene: TRBJ1-2; CDR3 protein: CASSLKEGWPYGYTF; CDR3 DNA: TGTGCCAGTAGTCTCAAAGAAGGATGGCCCTATGGCTACACCTTC
D gene: .; clone size: .; V gene: TRBV10-1; J gene: TRBJ1-2; CDR3 protein: CASSERKPLSGYTF; CDR3 DNA: TGCGCCAGCAGTGAGCGGAAGCCGTTATCAGGCTACACCTTC
D gene: .; clone size: .; V gene: TRBV6-1; J gene: TRBJ1-2; CDR3 protein: CASSAQGPGDKYGYTF; CDR3 DNA: TGTGCCAGCAGTGCCCAGGGGCCGGGGGATAAGTATGGCTACACCTTC
D gene: .; clone size: .; V gene: TRBV19; J gene: TRBJ1-2; CDR3 protein: CASTTRGRSSYGYTF; CDR3 DNA: TGTGCCAGTACTACCCGGGGACGGTCCTCCTATGGCTACACCTTC
D gene: .; clone size: .; V gene: TRBV3-1/TRBV3-2; J gene: TRBJ2-7; CDR3 protein: CASSKNTGSYEQYF; CDR3 DNA: TGTGCCAGCAGCAAAAACACCGGCTCCTACGAGCAGTACTTC
D gene: .; clone size: .; V gene: TRBV6-5; J gene: TRBJ1-2; CDR3 protein: CASSWGSGPYGYTF; CDR3 DNA: TGTGCCAGCAGTTGGGGCTCGGGCCCCTATGGCTACACCTTC
D gene: .; clone size: .; V gene: TRBV5-1; J gene: TRBJ1-1; CDR3 protein: CASSSPLENTEAFF; CDR3 DNA: TGCGCCAGCAGCTCCCCGTTGGAGAACACTGAAGCTTTCTTT
D gene: TRBD2; clone size: .; V gene: TRBV28; J gene: TRBJ2-3; CDR3 protein: CASSLALAGPPSDTQYF; CDR3 DNA: TGTGCCAGCAGTTTGGCGCTAGCGGGGCCTCCCTCAGATACGCAGTATTTT
D gene: .; clone size: .; V gene: TRBV5-4; J gene: TRBJ1-1; CDR3 protein: CASSLGAGVNEAFF; CDR3 DNA: TGTGCCAGCAGCTTGGGGGCGGGGGTAAATGAAGCTTTCTTT
D gene: .; clone size: .; V gene: TRBV6-5; J gene: TRBJ1-6; CDR3 protein: CASSYSDNSPLHF; CDR3 DNA: TGTGCCAGCAGTTACTCGGACAATTCACCCCTCCACTTT